Only a few counts were recorded for the clone carrying this T cell receptor (beta chain). What it recognizes is unknown. These data belong to a study of T cells generated in artificial thymic organoids. Background on the study: FACS removed CD4 immature single positive or double positive precursors in some experiments. Study observations and caveats: Organoid-derived CD8 T cells had diversity comparable to thymic and blood naive cells.

Semi-nested PCR with reverse primers in the TRAC or TRBC constant regions amplified each chain separately. TCRdb recomputed calls from the 5' RACE reads with MiXCR, one row per CDR3 protein. The sample holds thousands of distinct CDR3 sequences, 15% to 20% seen once. Germline CDR1 and CDR2: MGHRA and YSYEKL. The CDR3 spans 17 residues. V was trimmed by 4 bases and J by 0 bases, leaving 18 bases between them. The V gene is TRBV4-1, the J gene TRBJ1-1, with a weak D call TRBD1 (5 bases). The specimen was naive CD8+ T cells from the thymus. Indicated subset: CD3+TCRalphabeta+CD8SP T cells; for blood, CD45RO-CCR7+ naive CD8+ T cells. This receptor was obtained from a human donor who gave cord blood stem cells for thymic organoid culture, a cardiac surgery patient who gave postnatal thymus, or a blood donor (not recorded which). DNA for the CDR3: TGCGCCAGCAGCCTTCTCGGGGACCCAATCATGAACACTGAAGCTTTCTTT. It is translated as CASSLLGDPIMNTEAFF.